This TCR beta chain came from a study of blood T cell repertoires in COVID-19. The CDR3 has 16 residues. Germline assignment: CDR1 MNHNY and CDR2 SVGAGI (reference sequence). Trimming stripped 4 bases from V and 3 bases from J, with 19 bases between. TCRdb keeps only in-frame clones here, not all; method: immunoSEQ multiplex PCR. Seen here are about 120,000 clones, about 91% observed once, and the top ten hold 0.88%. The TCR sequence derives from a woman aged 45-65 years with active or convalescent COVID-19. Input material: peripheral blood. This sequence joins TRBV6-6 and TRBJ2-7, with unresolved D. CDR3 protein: CASSSTIRNPDYEQYF. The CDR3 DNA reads TGTGCCAGCAGTTCGACAATAAGAAACCCGGACTACGAGCAGTACTTC.